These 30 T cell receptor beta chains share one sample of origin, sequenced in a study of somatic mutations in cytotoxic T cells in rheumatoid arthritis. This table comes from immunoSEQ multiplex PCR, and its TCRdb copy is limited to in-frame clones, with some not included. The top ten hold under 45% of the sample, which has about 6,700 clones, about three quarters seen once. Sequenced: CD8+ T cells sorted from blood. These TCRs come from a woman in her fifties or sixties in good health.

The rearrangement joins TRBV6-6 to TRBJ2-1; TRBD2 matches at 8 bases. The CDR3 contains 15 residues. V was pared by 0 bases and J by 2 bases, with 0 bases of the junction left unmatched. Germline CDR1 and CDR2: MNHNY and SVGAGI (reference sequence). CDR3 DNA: TGTGCCAGCAGTTACTCTAGCGGGGCCTACAATGAGCAGTTCTTC. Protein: CASSYSSGAYNEQFF.

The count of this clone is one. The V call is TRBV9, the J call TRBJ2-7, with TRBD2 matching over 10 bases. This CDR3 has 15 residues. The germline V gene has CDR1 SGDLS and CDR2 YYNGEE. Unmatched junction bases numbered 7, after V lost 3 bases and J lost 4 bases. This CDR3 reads CASSASSGSGYEQYF. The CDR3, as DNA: TGTGCCAGCAGCGCGTCTAGCGGGAGCGGATACGAGCAGTACTTC.

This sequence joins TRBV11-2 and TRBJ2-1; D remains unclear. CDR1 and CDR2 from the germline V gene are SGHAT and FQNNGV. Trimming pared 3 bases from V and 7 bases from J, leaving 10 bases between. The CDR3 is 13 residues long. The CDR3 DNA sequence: TGTGCCAGCAGCTTTCCAGTAACAAATGAGCAGTTCTTC. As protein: CASSFPVTNEQFF.

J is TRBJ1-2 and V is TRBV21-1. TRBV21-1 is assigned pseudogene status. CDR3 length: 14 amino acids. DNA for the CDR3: TGTGCCAGCAGCAAATATGGGGGGAATTATGGCTACACCTTC. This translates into CASSKYGGNYGYTF.

CDR3 in amino acids: CASSPSGVSNQPQHF. The CDR3 nucleotides read TGTGCCAGCAGCCCGTCAGGGGTTAGCAATCAGCCCCAGCATTTT. This sequence joins TRBV9 and TRBJ1-5; D might be TRBD1 (6 bases). CDR3 length equals 15 residues. With 4 bases removed from V and 0 bases from J, the gap between germline ends came to 11 bases. Looked up from germline, CDR1 is SGDLS and CDR2 is YYNGEE.

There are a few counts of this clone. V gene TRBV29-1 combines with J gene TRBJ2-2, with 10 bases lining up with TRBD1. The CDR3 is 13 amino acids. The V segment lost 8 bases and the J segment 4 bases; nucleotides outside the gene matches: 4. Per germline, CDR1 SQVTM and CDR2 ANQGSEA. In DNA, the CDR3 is TGCAGCACCTGGACAGGGGGCACCGGGGAGCTGTTTTTT. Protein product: CSTWTGGTGELFF.

CDR3 DNA: TGTGCCAGCAGCTATGTCCGGAGCAGGGACTATGGCTACACCTTC. The encoded protein is CASSYVRSRDYGYTF. The chain joins TRBV5-6 to TRBJ1-2; D might be TRBD1 (5 bases). This CDR3 comprises 15 residues. Germline values: CDR1 SGHDT, CDR2 YYEEEE. Deletions cut 3 bases from V and 3 bases from J, with 15 bases between.

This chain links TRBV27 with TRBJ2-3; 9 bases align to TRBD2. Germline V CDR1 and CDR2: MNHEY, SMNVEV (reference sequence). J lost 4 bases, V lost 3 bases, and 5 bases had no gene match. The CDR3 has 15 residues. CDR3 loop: CASSLGGRGPDTQYF. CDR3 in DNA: TGTGCCAGCAGTTTGGGCGGGAGGGGGCCAGATACGCAGTATTTT.

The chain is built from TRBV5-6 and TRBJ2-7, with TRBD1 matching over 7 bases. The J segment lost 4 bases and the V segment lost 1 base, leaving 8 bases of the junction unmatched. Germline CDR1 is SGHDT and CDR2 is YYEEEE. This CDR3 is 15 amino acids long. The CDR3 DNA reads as TGTGCCAGCAGCTTGACTTGGGGGACAGAATACGAGCAGTACTTC. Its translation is CASSLTWGTEYEQYF.

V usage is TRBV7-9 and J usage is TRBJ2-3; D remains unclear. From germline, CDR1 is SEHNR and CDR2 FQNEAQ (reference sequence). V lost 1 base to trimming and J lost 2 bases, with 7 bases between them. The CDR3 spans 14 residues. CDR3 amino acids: CASSLEQFTDTQYF. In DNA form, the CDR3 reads TGTGCCAGCAGCTTAGAACAGTTCACAGATACGCAGTATTTT.

The CDR3 DNA follows: TGTGCCTGGAGTGTACTCGCGGGGGGTGTTAACACTGAAGCTTTCTTT. Its protein product is CAWSVLAGGVNTEAFF. The chain is built from TRBV30 and TRBJ1-1, with D perhaps TRBD1 (5 bases). The V and J ends lost 0 bases and 2 bases respectively, with 16 bases between them. Germline CDR1 reads GTSNPN; CDR2 reads SVGIG (reference sequence). This CDR3 is 16 amino acids long. Filled out from reference TRBV30 and TRBJ1-1, the complete variable domain reads SQTIHQWPATLVQPVGSPLSLECTVEGTSNPNLYWYRQAAGRGLQLLFYSVGIGQISSEVPQNLSASRPQDRQFILSSKKLLLSDSGFYLCAWSVLAGGVNTEAFFGQGTRLTVV.

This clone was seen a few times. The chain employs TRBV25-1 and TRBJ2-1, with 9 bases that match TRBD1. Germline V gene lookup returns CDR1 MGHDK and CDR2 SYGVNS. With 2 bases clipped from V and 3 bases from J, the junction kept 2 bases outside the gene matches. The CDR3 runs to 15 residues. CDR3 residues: CASSETGGSYNEQFF. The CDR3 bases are TGTGCCAGCAGTGAAACAGGGGGCAGCTACAATGAGCAGTTCTTC.

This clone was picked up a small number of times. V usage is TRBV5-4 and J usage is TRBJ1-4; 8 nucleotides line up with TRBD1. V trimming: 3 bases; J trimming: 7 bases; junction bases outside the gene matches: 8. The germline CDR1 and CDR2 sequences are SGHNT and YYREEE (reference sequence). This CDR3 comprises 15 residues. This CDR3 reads CASSSDRGVGEKLFF. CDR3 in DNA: TGTGCCAGCAGCTCAGACAGGGGAGTAGGTGAAAAACTGTTTTTT.

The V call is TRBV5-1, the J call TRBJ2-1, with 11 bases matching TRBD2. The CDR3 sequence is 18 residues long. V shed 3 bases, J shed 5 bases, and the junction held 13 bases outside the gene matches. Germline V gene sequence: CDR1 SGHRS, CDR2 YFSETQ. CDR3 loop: CASSSVGIAGGPNNEQFF. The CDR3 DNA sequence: TGCGCCAGCAGCTCCGTGGGGATAGCGGGAGGGCCAAACAATGAGCAGTTCTTC.

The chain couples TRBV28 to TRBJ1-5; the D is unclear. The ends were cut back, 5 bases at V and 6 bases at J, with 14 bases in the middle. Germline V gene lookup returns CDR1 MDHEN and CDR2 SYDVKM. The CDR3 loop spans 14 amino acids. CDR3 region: CASSLPRLVQPQHF. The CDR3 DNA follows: TGTGCCAGCAGTCTACCGAGACTGGTTCAGCCCCAGCATTTT.

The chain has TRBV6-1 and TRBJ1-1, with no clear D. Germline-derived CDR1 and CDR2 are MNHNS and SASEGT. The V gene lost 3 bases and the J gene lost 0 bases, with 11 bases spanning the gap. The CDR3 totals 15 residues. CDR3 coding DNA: TGTGCCAGCAGTGAGGCCGCTCCCCTGAACACTGAAGCTTTCTTT. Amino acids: CASSEAAPLNTEAFF.

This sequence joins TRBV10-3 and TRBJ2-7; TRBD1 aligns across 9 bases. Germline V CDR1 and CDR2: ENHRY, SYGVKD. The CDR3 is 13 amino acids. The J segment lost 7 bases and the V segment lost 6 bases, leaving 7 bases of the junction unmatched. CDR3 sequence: CAISIQGALEQYF. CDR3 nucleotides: TGTGCCATCAGCATACAGGGGGCGCTGGAGCAGTACTTC.

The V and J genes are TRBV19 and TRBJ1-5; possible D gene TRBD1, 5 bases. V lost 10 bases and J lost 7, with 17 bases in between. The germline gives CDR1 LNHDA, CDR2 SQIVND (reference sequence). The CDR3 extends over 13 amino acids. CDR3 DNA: TGTGCCACCGACTCCCAGGGTTCCCAGCCCCAGCATTTT. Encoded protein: CATDSQGSQPQHF.

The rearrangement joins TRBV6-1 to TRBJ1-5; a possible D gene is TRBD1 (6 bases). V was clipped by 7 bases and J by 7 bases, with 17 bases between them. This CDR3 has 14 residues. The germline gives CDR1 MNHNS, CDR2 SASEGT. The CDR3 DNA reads TGTGCCAGCACCCAGGGGCAGGGCTGGCAGCCCCAGCATTTT. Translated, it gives CASTQGQGWQPQHF.

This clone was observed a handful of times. CDR3 coding DNA: TGTGCCAGTAGTCCCCAGACAACTTCCTATGGCTACACCTTC. Its translation: CASSPQTTSYGYTF. This chain links TRBV19 with TRBJ1-2; D not resolved. V was clipped by 5 bases and J by 4 bases, with 14 bases between them. CDR1 LNHDA and CDR2 SQIVND come from the germline V gene (reference sequence). The CDR3 runs to 14 residues. Full variable domain (outside the CDR3, taken from reference TRBV19 and TRBJ1-2): DGGITQSPKYLFRKEGQNVTLSCEQNLNHDAMYWYRQDPGQGLRLIYYSQIVNDFQKGDIAEGYSVSREKKESFPLTVTSAQKNPTAFYLCASSPQTTSYGYTFGSGTRLTVV.

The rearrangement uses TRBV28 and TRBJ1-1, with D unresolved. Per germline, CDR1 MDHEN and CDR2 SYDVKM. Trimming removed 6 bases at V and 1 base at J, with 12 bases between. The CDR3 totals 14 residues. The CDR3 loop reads CASSPVLRNTEAFF. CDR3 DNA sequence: TGTGCCAGCAGCCCCGTATTGAGGAACACTGAAGCTTTCTTT.

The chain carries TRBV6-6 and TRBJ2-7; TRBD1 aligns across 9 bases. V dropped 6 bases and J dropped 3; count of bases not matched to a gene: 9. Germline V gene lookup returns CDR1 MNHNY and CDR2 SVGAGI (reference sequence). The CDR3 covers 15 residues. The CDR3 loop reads CASRSIRQGDYEQYF. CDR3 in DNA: TGTGCCAGCAGATCGATCCGACAGGGGGACTACGAGCAGTACTTC.

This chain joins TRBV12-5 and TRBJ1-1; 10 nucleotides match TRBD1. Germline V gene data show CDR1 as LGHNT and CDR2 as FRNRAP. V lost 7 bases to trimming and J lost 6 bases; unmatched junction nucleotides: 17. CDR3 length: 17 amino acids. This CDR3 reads CASAPMSDRGRFAEAFF. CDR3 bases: TGTGCTAGTGCCCCCATGTCAGACAGGGGGCGTTTCGCTGAAGCTTTCTTT.

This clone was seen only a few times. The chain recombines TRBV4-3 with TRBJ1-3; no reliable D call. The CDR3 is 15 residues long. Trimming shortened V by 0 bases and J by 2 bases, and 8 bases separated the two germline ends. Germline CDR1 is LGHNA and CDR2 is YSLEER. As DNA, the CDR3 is TGCGCCAGCAGCCAAGACTGGAGGGCTGGAAACACCATATATTTT. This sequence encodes CASSQDWRAGNTIYF.

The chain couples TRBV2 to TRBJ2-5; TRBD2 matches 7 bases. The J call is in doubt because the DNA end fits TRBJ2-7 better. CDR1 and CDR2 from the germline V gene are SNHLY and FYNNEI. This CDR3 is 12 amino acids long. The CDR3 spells CASQSGIHEQYF. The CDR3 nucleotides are TGTGCCAGCCAGAGCGGGATCCACGAGCAGTACTTC.

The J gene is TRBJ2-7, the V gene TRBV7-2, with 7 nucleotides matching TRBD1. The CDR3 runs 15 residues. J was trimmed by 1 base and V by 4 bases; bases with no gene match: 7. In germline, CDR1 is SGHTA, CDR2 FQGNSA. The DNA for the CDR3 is TGTGCCAGCAGCTACAGGGGCCAAAGTTCCTACGAGCAGTACTTC. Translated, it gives CASSYRGQSSYEQYF.

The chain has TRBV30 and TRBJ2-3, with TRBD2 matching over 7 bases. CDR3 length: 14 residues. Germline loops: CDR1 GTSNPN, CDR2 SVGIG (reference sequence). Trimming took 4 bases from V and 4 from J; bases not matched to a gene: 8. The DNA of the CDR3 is TGTGCCTGGACCGGCGGGAGTAGCGCAGATACGCAGTATTTT. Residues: CAWTGGSSADTQYF.

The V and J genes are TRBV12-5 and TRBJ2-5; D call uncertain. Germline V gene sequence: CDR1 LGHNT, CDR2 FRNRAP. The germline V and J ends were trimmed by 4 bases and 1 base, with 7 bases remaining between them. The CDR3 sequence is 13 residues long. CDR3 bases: TGTGCTAGTGGTTCCCCTACCCAAGAGACCCAGTACTTC. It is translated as CASGSPTQETQYF. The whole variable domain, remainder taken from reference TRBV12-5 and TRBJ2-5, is DARVTQTPRHKVTEMGQEVTMRCQPILGHNTVFWYRQTMMQGLELLAYFRNRAPLDDSGMPKDRFSAEMPDATLATLKIQPSEPRDSAVYFCASGSPTQETQYFGPGTRLLVL.

The CDR3 region is CASSWGQGSDTQYF. The CDR3 DNA is TGTGCCAGCAGTTGGGGACAGGGATCAGATACGCAGTATTTT. The rearrangement uses TRBV28 and TRBJ2-3, with TRBD1 matching over 9 bases. CDR1 is MDHEN and CDR2 is SYDVKM in the germline V gene. This CDR3 spans 14 amino acids. The trim removed 4 bases at V and 4 bases at J, leaving 3 bases unmatched. The variable domain in full, with the rest retrieved from reference TRBV28 and TRBJ2-3, is DVKVTQSSRYLVKRTGEKVFLECVQDMDHENMFWYRQDPGLGLRLIYFSYDVKMKEKGDIPEGYSVSREKKERFSLILESASTNQTSMYLCASSWGQGSDTQYFGPGTRLTVL.

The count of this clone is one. The CDR3 coding sequence is TGTGCCAGCAGCTTCGTGGGGACAGGGGAGGAAAATGAGCAGTTCTTC. Translating gives CASSFVGTGEENEQFF. The V and J genes are TRBV7-9 and TRBJ2-1; 10 nucleotides align to TRBD1. The trim removed 3 bases at V and 7 bases at J, leaving 9 bases unmatched. The germline V gene has CDR1 SEHNR and CDR2 FQNEAQ (reference sequence). This CDR3 has 16 residues. The full variable domain, in which reference TRBV7-9 and TRBJ2-1 provide the parts outside the CDR3, is DTGVSQNPRHKITKRGQNVTFRCDPISEHNRLYWYRQTLGQGPEFLTYFQNEAQLEKSRLLSDRFSAERPKGSFSTLEIQRTEQGDSAMYLCASSFVGTGEENEQFFGPGTRLTVL.